These T cell receptor beta chains were read from a single sample in a study of blood T cell repertoires in COVID-19. Only in-frame clones appear in the TCRdb table, and some are missing; sequencing was by immunoSEQ multiplex PCR. The sample contains 89,000 or so clones, roughly 90% of which appear only once. Sequenced material: peripheral blood. These receptors were taken from a man in his fifties with COVID-19, enrolled during active disease. The CDR3 runs from the conserved cysteine through the conserved F or W. The D gene is left open where the match is weak. Size is stated for part of the rows, as once, few or many counts, or as a class when the clone is expanded.

v_gene	abundance	len	j_gene	d_gene	CDR3aa	CDR3nt
TRBV7-2	.	13	TRBJ2-1	.	CASSPQAAREQFF	TGTGCCAGCAGCCCCCAGGCCGCCCGGGAGCAGTTCTTC
TRBV6-5	once	13	TRBJ1-5	.	CASRNSNNQPQHF	TGTGCCAGCAGAAACAGCAACAATCAGCCCCAGCATTTT
TRBV19	.	16	TRBJ1-1	.	CASSTTRGRMNTEAFF	TGTGCCAGTAGTACCACAAGAGGAAGAATGAACACTGAAGCTTTCTTT
TRBV7-2	.	14	TRBJ2-7	.	CASSLAPGRYEQYF	TGTGCCAGCAGCTTAGCCCCAGGGCGATACGAGCAGTACTTC
TRBV10-3	.	14	TRBJ1-1	.	CAISERRVLTEAFF	TGTGCCATCAGTGAGAGGAGGGTTTTGACTGAAGCTTTCTTT
TRBV7-2	.	13	TRBJ1-1	.	CASNAQAYTEAFF	TGTGCCAGCAACGCACAGGCGTACACTGAAGCTTTCTTT
TRBV29-1	few	13	TRBJ1-5	.	CSAQTELNQPQHF	TGCAGCGCCCAGACAGAGCTCAATCAGCCCCAGCATTTT
TRBV5-8	.	11	TRBJ2-7	.	CASSRGLRQYF	TGTGCCAGCAGTCGTGGACTACGGCAGTACTTC
TRBV2	.	15	TRBJ2-2	TRBD2	CASSYGRGDTGELFF	TGTGCCAGCAGCTACGGTCGGGGGGACACCGGGGAGCTGTTTTTT
TRBV5-1	.	16	TRBJ2-3	TRBD2	CASSRAGLAGADTQYF	TGCGCCAGCAGCCGAGCGGGACTAGCGGGGGCGGATACGCAGTATTTT
TRBV7-2	.	13	TRBJ1-4	.	CASSFTTNEKLFF	TGTGCCAGCAGCTTCACAACTAATGAAAAACTGTTTTTT
TRBV19	.	15	TRBJ2-3	.	CASSIGRSASDTQYF	TGTGCCAGTAGTATCGGCAGGTCGGCTTCAGATACGCAGTATTTT
TRBV28	.	13	TRBJ2-7	.	CASTRGAGYEQYF	TGTGCCAGCACCCGGGGGGCGGGGTACGAGCAGTACTTC
TRBV19	.	15	TRBJ2-2	TRBD1	CASSIPGQDTGELFF	TGTGCCAGTAGTATTCCCGGACAGGACACCGGGGAGCTGTTTTTT
TRBV28	.	16	TRBJ1-2	TRBD1	CASSLELNRGGYGYTF	TGTGCCAGCAGTTTAGAACTGAACAGGGGCGGCTATGGCTACACCTTC
TRBV5-1	.	16	TRBJ2-2	.	CASSLEQRTAPGELFF	TGCGCCAGCAGCTTGGAGCAGCGGACGGCTCCCGGGGAGCTGTTTTTT
TRBV5-1	.	15	TRBJ2-2	TRBD1	CASSADRGYTGELFF	TGCGCCAGCAGCGCTGACAGGGGGTACACCGGGGAGCTGTTTTTT
TRBV14	.	16	TRBJ2-1	TRBD1	CASSQVDRDHYNEQFF	TGTGCCAGCAGCCAAGTTGACAGGGACCACTACAATGAGCAGTTCTTC
TRBV6-5	.	13	TRBJ1-1	.	CASSPTGNTEAFF	TGTGCCAGCAGTCCGACAGGGAACACTGAAGCTTTCTTT
TRBV9	few	15	TRBJ2-7	.	CASTPTGLPNYEQYF	TGTGCCAGCACCCCTACCGGGTTGCCTAACTACGAGCAGTACTTC
TRBV7-9	.	12	TRBJ1-2	.	CASSPADYGYTF	TGTGCCAGCAGCCCCGCGGACTATGGCTACACCTTC
TRBV9	.	15	TRBJ1-4	TRBD1	CASSAAGTANEKLFF	TGTGCCAGCAGCGCGGCCGGGACAGCTAATGAAAAACTGTTTTTT
TRBV21-1	.	16	TRBJ1-1	.	CASSGPDRGSNTEAFF	TGTGCCAGCAGCGGGCCGGACAGGGGATCGAACACTGAAGCTTTCTTT
TRBV5-4	once	12	TRBJ1-2	.	CASSLEGDGYTF	TGTGCCAGCAGCTTGGAGGGGGATGGCTACACCTTC
TRBV28	.	14	TRBJ2-7	.	CASSQPGTGYEQYF	TGTGCCAGCAGCCAACCGGGAACCGGCTACGAGCAGTACTTC
TRBV4-2	once	17	TRBJ1-5	.	CASSPEGGRYGNQPQHF	TGTGCCAGCAGCCCCGAGGGAGGCCGATATGGCAATCAGCCCCAGCATTTT
TRBV5-8	.	14	TRBJ2-5	.	CASSIYRDQETQYF	TGTGCCAGCAGCATCTACAGGGATCAAGAGACCCAGTACTTC
TRBV7-9	.	15	TRBJ2-7	.	CASSQMTQGTYEQYF	TGTGCCAGCAGCCAAATGACTCAGGGGACCTACGAGCAGTACTTC
TRBV4-3	.	17	TRBJ2-3	TRBD2	CASSQEALAGDTDTQYF	TGCGCCAGCAGCCAAGAAGCACTAGCGGGGGACACAGATACGCAGTATTTT
TRBV7-6	.	15	TRBJ2-2	.	CASSLQISNTGELFF	TGTGCCAGCAGCTTACAGATTTCGAACACCGGGGAGCTGTTTTTT
TRBV5-1	.	14	TRBJ1-1	.	CASSVRQANTEAFF	TGCGCCAGCAGTGTGAGACAGGCGAACACTGAAGCTTTCTTT
TRBV3-1/TRBV3-2	.	17	TRBJ2-6	TRBD2	CASSQETSGAGANVLTF	TGTGCCAGCAGCCAAGAGACTAGCGGTGCTGGGGCCAACGTCCTGACTTTC
TRBV4-2	few	17	TRBJ2-7	.	CASSQESRTPSIYEQYF	TGTGCCAGCAGCCAAGAGAGCCGGACACCATCAATATACGAGCAGTACTTC
TRBV5-1	.	16	TRBJ2-7	TRBD1	CASSSELPGQGAEQYF	TGCGCCAGCAGCTCCGAACTACCGGGACAGGGAGCCGAGCAGTACTTC
TRBV4-2	.	16	TRBJ2-2	TRBD2	CASSQVTSGGAGELFF	TGTGCCAGCAGCCAAGTCACTAGCGGGGGGGCCGGGGAGCTGTTTTTT
TRBV3-1/TRBV3-2	.	14	TRBJ2-3	TRBD2	CASSAGVSTDTQYF	TGTGCCAGCAGCGCGGGGGTTAGCACAGATACGCAGTATTTT
TRBV4-2	once	14	TRBJ1-5	.	CASSQDRVDQPQHF	TGTGCCAGCAGCCAAGACAGGGTGGATCAGCCCCAGCATTTT
TRBV5-8	.	12	TRBJ1-5	.	CASSLSYQPQHF	TGTGCCAGCAGCCTAAGTTATCAGCCCCAGCATTTT
TRBV5-5	.	17	TRBJ2-2	TRBD1	CASSPTTGGIYTGELFF	TGTGCCAGCAGCCCAACCACAGGGGGCATTTACACCGGGGAGCTGTTTTTT
TRBV21-1	.	14	TRBJ1-5	.	CASSKVGGFQPQHF	TGTGCCAGCAGCAAAGTTGGGGGGTTTCAGCCCCAGCATTTT
TRBV5-8	.	16	TRBJ1-1	.	CASSPRIGLPGTEAFF	TGTGCCAGCAGCCCTAGAATTGGACTTCCCGGCACTGAAGCTTTCTTT
TRBV30	.	15	TRBJ1-5	TRBD1	CAWSVKDRASQPQHF	TGTGCCTGGAGTGTAAAGGACAGGGCAAGTCAGCCCCAGCATTTT
TRBV18	.	16	TRBJ2-7	.	CASSPRRQSTSYEQYF	TGTGCCAGCTCGCCCCGGAGACAGTCGACCTCCTACGAGCAGTACTTC
TRBV9	.	16	TRBJ2-3	TRBD2	CASSPGLADLTDTQYF	TGTGCCAGCAGCCCGGGACTAGCGGACCTCACAGATACGCAGTATTTT
TRBV28	.	17	TRBJ2-3	TRBD2	CASSFSGLVGSTDTQYF	TGTGCCAGCAGTTTCTCGGGACTAGTAGGAAGCACAGATACGCAGTATTTT
TRBV7-6	.	15	TRBJ2-3	.	CASSLAHLGTDTQYF	TGTGCCAGCAGCTTAGCGCACCTCGGGACAGATACGCAGTATTTT
TRBV7-3	.	13	TRBJ2-7	TRBD2	CASSTGGTYEQYF	TGTGCCAGCTCAACGGGAGGAACCTACGAGCAGTACTTC
TRBV6-6	.	15	TRBJ1-5	TRBD1	CASANTGGGNQPQHF	TGTGCCAGCGCTAACACAGGGGGCGGGAATCAGCCCCAGCATTTT
TRBV24-1	once	15	TRBJ2-3	TRBD2	CATSEQAGSTDTQYF	TGTGCCACCAGTGAACAAGCGGGGAGCACAGATACGCAGTATTTT
TRBV3-1/TRBV3-2	.	14	TRBJ2-5	.	CASSRQLASPTQYF	TGTGCCAGCAGCCGGCAGCTAGCGTCCCCCACCCAGTACTTC
TRBV29-1	.	12	TRBJ1-1	.	CSVQTGNTEAFF	TGCAGCGTGCAGACGGGAAACACTGAAGCTTTCTTT
TRBV27	.	18	TRBJ2-4	.	CASRIMIRDFLAKNIQYF	TGTGCCAGCAGGATAATGATCCGGGACTTTCTAGCCAAAAACATTCAGTACTTC
TRBV19	.	15	TRBJ2-7	.	CASSIQAGPSYEQYF	TGTGCCAGTAGTATCCAGGCAGGGCCCTCCTACGAGCAGTACTTC
TRBV5-8	.	14	TRBJ1-2	TRBD1	CASSSGQRTYGYTF	TGTGCCAGCAGCTCGGGACAGCGGACCTATGGCTACACCTTC
TRBV5-1	.	16	TRBJ2-3	.	CASSPARGVSTDTQYF	TGCGCCAGCAGCCCCGCGCGGGGAGTGAGCACAGATACGCAGTATTTT
TRBV5-5	.	18	TRBJ2-5	TRBD2	CASSSSPSGGGRGETQYF	TGTGCCAGCAGCTCCTCGCCTAGCGGGGGGGGCCGGGGAGAGACCCAGTACTTC
TRBV10-1	.	10	TRBJ1-5	.	CAPSNQPQHF	TGCGCCCCTTCGAATCAGCCCCAGCATTTT
TRBV18	.	14	TRBJ2-7	TRBD1	CASSGQGELSEQYF	TGTGCCAGCTCAGGACAGGGGGAACTTAGCGAGCAGTACTTC
TRBV3-1/TRBV3-2	.	18	TRBJ2-3	TRBD2	CASSQGALAGASTDTQYF	TGTGCCAGCAGCCAAGGAGCATTAGCGGGGGCTAGCACAGATACGCAGTATTTT